This TCR beta chain was profiled in a study of cytomegalovirus exposure and HLA in healthy donors. At the level of the study: There were some 410 genotyped donors. Of these, roughly 86% fell in the genetic ancestry cluster associated with self-reported Caucasian donors.

Remarks on this clone: The antigen is unknown.

General study findings and limits: Most subjects' HLA-A and HLA-B alleles were reportedly predicted from TCR beta sequences. Among TCR beta chains of equal frequency, HLA-associated ones were more clonally expanded in a later analysis.

Donors were ostensibly healthy at sampling, although undocumented immune exposures were probable. This CDR3 spans 16 amino acids. The germline V gene has CDR1 SGDLS and CDR2 YYNGEE. The V gene end was trimmed by 0 bases and the J gene end by 0 bases; junction bases not matched to a gene: 2. PCR was performed using 60 Vbeta and 13 Jbeta primers. Using immunoSEQ multiplex PCR, the repertoire was profiled, and TCRdb retains in-frame clones only, with some absent. The repertoire has about 240,000 clones, about 85% of them found once; the top ten carry 0.2% to 0.25%. This sequence was found in a girl aged 2 to 9 in good health and CMV-seronegative. The sequencing sample was made of PBMCs. The rearrangement uses TRBV9 and TRBJ2-3; 9 bases fit TRBD2. CDR3 region: CASSVGLAVSTDTQYF. The CDR3 DNA reads as TGTGCCAGCAGCGTAGGACTAGCGGTTAGCACAGATACGCAGTATTTT.